This T cell receptor (beta chain) appears in the sequencing data of a study of metastatic and nonmetastatic thyroid tumors. Trimming cost V 2 bases and J 1 base, with 5 bases left between them. The CDR3 length is 13 residues. TCRdb reprocessed the PCR reads via MiXCR. The sample records about 7,000 clones, approximately 40% being singletons. There were no patients who had received any treatment before thyroid surgery. The clonotype comes from a female donor with papillary thyroid cancer or a benign thyroid nodule (not recorded which). Some clones in this sample may be carry-over from other donors' samples. The chain recombines TRBV12-3 or TRBV12-4 with TRBJ1-1; no clear D. Sequencing was performed on tumor tissue. The CDR3 spells CASSLSRNTEAFF. The CDR3 DNA is TGTGCCAGCAGTTTAAGCAGGAACACTGAAGCTTTCTTT.